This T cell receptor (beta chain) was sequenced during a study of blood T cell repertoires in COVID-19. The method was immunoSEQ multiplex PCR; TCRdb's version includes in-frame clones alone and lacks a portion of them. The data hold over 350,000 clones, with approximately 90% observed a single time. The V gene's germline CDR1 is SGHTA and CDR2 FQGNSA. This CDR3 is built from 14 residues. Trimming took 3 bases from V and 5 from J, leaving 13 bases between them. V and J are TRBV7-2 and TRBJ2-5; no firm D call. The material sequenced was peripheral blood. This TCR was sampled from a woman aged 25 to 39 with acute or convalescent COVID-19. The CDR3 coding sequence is TGTGCCAGCAGCTTGGCCTCCTTCGGGGAGACCCAGTACTTC. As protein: CASSLASFGETQYF.